The 11 T cell receptor beta chains below were found in one sample sequenced in a study of blood T cell repertoires in COVID-19 (dated by TCRdb to the early 2020s). The library was made by the immunoSEQ multiplex PCR assay. The clones in this table, taken by TCRdb from immuneACCESS, are in-frame only. Not every clone is retained; where verified, under half of the shortfall comes from an unresolved V gene, and the cause of the rest is unknown. Across this sample there are roughly 570,000 clones, with roughly nine tenths seen only once. Less than 9.5% of the sample rests with the top ten. Sequenced material: peripheral blood. The receptors originated from a woman in her fifties or sixties with COVID-19, enrolled during active disease.

The chain uses TRBV7-9 and TRBJ2-1; maybe TRBD2 (7 bases). CDR3 length: 16 amino acids. V was clipped by 4 bases and J by 7 bases, with 20 bases between them. CDR1 and CDR2 from the germline V gene are SEHNR and FQNEAQ (reference sequence). Written as DNA, the CDR3 is TGTGCCAGCAGCTCGTGGACACTCGAGGGGGGGAATGAGCAGTTCTTC. Protein sequence: CASSSWTLEGGNEQFF.

The DNA of the CDR3 is TGTGCCAGCAGCTTCTCCCAGTCCTCCCATTTAAACTATGGCTACACCTTC. The encoded protein is CASSFSQSSHLNYGYTF. V usage is TRBV2 and J usage is TRBJ1-2, with D unresolved. V was trimmed by 6 bases and J by 2 bases, leaving 22 bases between them. The CDR3 is 17 residues long. CDR1 SNHLY and CDR2 FYNNEI come from the germline V gene.

The chain employs TRBV20-1 and TRBJ1-1; D gene ambiguous. The CDR3 is 12 amino acids. V lost 3 bases and J lost 3, with 8 bases in between. Germline V gives CDR1 DFQATT, CDR2 SNEGSKA (reference sequence). The CDR3 loop is CSASGGYTEAFF. The CDR3 DNA reads TGCAGTGCTAGTGGCGGGTACACTGAAGCTTTCTTT.

The V call is TRBV7-2, the J call TRBJ2-5; maybe TRBD2 (5 bases). The germline gives CDR1 SGHTA, CDR2 FQGNSA. This CDR3 region has 13 residues. V gave up 1 base and J gave up 5 bases, with 8 bases separating them. CDR3 nucleotide sequence: TGTGCCAGCAGCTTAGGCGGGTGGGAGACCCAGTACTTC. This codes for CASSLGGWETQYF.

The chain couples TRBV19 to TRBJ2-7; 10 bases agree with TRBD2. Germline trimming cut 2 bases from V and 3 bases from J; bases unmatched to any gene: 4. The germline V gene has CDR1 LNHDA and CDR2 SQIVND (reference sequence). This CDR3 is built from 15 residues. CDR3 loop: CASSITLAGVYEQYF. CDR3 DNA sequence: TGTGCCAGTAGTATAACGCTAGCGGGGGTCTACGAGCAGTACTTC.

As concerns this clone: The same CDR3 is also encoded by other DNA sequences in this sample. CDR3 residues: CAWSLQGNYGYTF. CDR3 in DNA: TGTGCCTGGAGTTTACAGGGGAACTATGGCTACACCTTC. V usage is TRBV30 and J usage is TRBJ1-2; 7 bases line up with TRBD1. The CDR3 totals 13 residues. The junction had 2 bases not matched to a gene; V was cut back by 2 bases and J by 2 bases. Per the germline V gene, CDR1 is GTSNPN and CDR2 is SVGIG (reference sequence).

The rearrangement uses TRBV7-3 and TRBJ2-1; a weak D match, TRBD2 (6 bases). From germline, CDR1 is SGHTA and CDR2 FQGTGA. The V end lost 3 bases, the J end lost 5 bases, and 11 bases lay between the germline ends. This CDR3 has 14 amino acids. CDR3 residues: CASSLGGGDNEQFF. In DNA, the CDR3 is TGTGCCAGCAGCTTGGGCGGCGGGGACAATGAGCAGTTCTTC.

V is TRBV10-2 and J is TRBJ1-2; D is perhaps TRBD1 (6 bases). V dropped 4 bases and J dropped 5 bases, with 14 bases sitting between them. Germline V CDR1 and CDR2: WSHSY, SAAADI. The CDR3 contains 14 residues. The DNA of the CDR3 is TGCGCCAGCAGTGGAGGGGGACCTCGGTATGGCTACACCTTC. Its protein is CASSGGGPRYGYTF.

This chain links TRBV5-6 with TRBJ1-6; 7 bases match TRBD1. Germline lookup yields CDR1 SGHDT and CDR2 YYEEEE. The CDR3 covers 16 residues. The V gene end was trimmed by 5 bases and the J gene end by 3 bases; junction bases not matched to a gene: 8. The CDR3: CASSPRTGGYNSPLHF. As DNA, the CDR3 is TGTGCCAGCAGTCCGAGGACAGGAGGCTATAATTCACCCCTCCACTTT.

V is TRBV2 and J is TRBJ1-3; D not resolved. This CDR3 has 12 residues. Trimming left V 8 bases short and J 8 bases short, with 13 bases between. Per germline, CDR1 SNHLY and CDR2 FYNNEI. Written as DNA, the CDR3 is TGTGCCAGCGGGCAAGAGTGGTACACCATATATTTT. Amino acid sequence: CASGQEWYTIYF.

The genes are TRBV27 and TRBJ2-2; 8 bases are a match to TRBD1. CDR1 MNHEY and CDR2 SMNVEV come from the germline V gene (reference sequence). After removal of 1 base from V and 5 bases from J, the junction contained 12 bases not matched to a gene. The CDR3 has 18 residues. The CDR3 region is CASSLFPSTGGRTGELFF. The DNA of the CDR3 is TGTGCCAGCAGTTTATTCCCGAGCACAGGGGGACGGACCGGGGAGCTGTTTTTT.